Presented here are 19 T cell receptor beta chains from one specimen sequenced in a study of technical replicates of blood from a few donors (dated by TCRdb to about 2017). Library method: the immunoSEQ multiplex PCR assay. TCRdb holds this immuneACCESS table with in-frame rearrangements only. Some clones are missing; in checked studies, unresolved V genes explain under half, and the rest has no known cause. The sample table shows 50,000 to 55,000 clones, and roughly 84% are seen once. Roughly 5.3% of the sample belongs to the ten largest clones. Sequencing input: PBMCs. The source is a human donor in good health. Some clones in this sample may be carry-over from other donors' samples.

This chain joins TRBV5-1 and TRBJ2-5, with no clear D. The V gene's germline CDR1 is SGHRS and CDR2 YFSETQ. Trimming removed 1 base at V and 2 bases at J, with 9 bases between. The CDR3 is 14 amino acids. This CDR3 reads CASSLLTGQETQYF. The CDR3 nucleotides read TGCGCCAGCAGCTTGCTTACCGGGCAAGAGACCCAGTACTTC.

This clone came up a few times. The V and J genes are TRBV7-9 and TRBJ1-6; D is uncertain. The CDR3 extends over 13 amino acids. Per the germline V gene, CDR1 is SEHNR and CDR2 is FQNEAQ (reference sequence). V gave up 4 bases and J gave up 6 bases, with 7 bases separating them. CDR3 amino acids: CASSSTVNSPLHF. The CDR3 nucleotides are TGTGCCAGCAGCTCCACGGTTAATTCACCCCTCCACTTT.

The chain couples TRBV4-3 to TRBJ1-4, with D possibly being TRBD1 (6 bases). Trimming shortened V by 0 bases and J by 8 bases, and 16 bases separated the two germline ends. The CDR3 spans 16 residues. The germline V gene encodes CDR1 LGHNA and CDR2 YSLEER. CDR3 protein: CASSQDSQGRREKLFF. Here the CDR3 DNA reads TGCGCCAGCAGCCAAGATAGCCAGGGGAGAAGGGAAAAACTGTTTTTT.

The chain links TRBV5-4 to TRBJ1-1, with 7 bases matching TRBD1. There are 15 residues in the CDR3. Per the germline V gene, CDR1 is SGHNT and CDR2 is YYREEE (reference sequence). V lost 2 bases to trimming and J lost 10 bases; unmatched junction nucleotides: 14. Here the CDR3 reads CASSFPGQALIAAFF. CDR3 nucleotides: TGTGCCAGCAGCTTCCCAGGACAGGCCCTCATTGCAGCTTTCTTT.

V and J are TRBV7-3 and TRBJ2-3; perhaps TRBD1 as D (6 bases). V was shortened by 5 bases and J by 5 bases, with 17 bases between the two germline ends. The CDR3 has 15 residues. CDR1 SGHTA and CDR2 FQGTGA come from the germline V gene. The CDR3 here is CASSPTGLRLDTQYF. CDR3 nucleotides: TGTGCCAGCAGCCCAACAGGGTTAAGGCTAGATACGCAGTATTTT.

The chain recombines TRBV9 with TRBJ2-2; 10 nucleotides line up with TRBD2. This CDR3 has 16 residues. Per germline, CDR1 SGDLS and CDR2 YYNGEE. Trimming took 7 bases from V and 4 from J; bases not matched to a gene: 10. The CDR3 nucleotides read TGTGCCAGCGCCCGACGCCTAGCGGGAGTCACCGGGGAGCTGTTTTTT. Translated: CASARRLAGVTGELFF.

This clone showed up just once. The J gene is TRBJ1-2, the V gene TRBV20-1; maybe TRBD1 (6 bases). Per germline, CDR1 DFQATT and CDR2 SNEGSKA (reference sequence). V was shortened by 3 bases and J by 7 bases, with 9 bases between the two germline ends. There are 11 residues in the CDR3. In DNA form, the CDR3 reads TGCAGTGCTAGCCGGGACACTGGCTACACCTTC. Its protein product is CSASRDTGYTF.

This clone was counted a single time. The rearrangement links TRBV6-6 to TRBJ2-7, with 7 bases aligning to TRBD2. Losses at the gene ends were 6 bases for V and 3 bases for J; bases not matched to a gene: 11. Per the germline V gene, CDR1 is MNHNY and CDR2 is SVGAGI (reference sequence). The CDR3 is 15 amino acids. CDR3 sequence: CASSRDPSGNYEQYF. The CDR3 DNA reads as TGTGCCAGCAGCCGCGACCCTAGCGGAAACTACGAGCAGTACTTC.

The rearrangement uses TRBV28 and TRBJ2-7, with D unresolved. The germline CDR1 and CDR2 sequences are MDHEN and SYDVKM. The CDR3 consists of 12 residues. Trimming shortened V by 7 bases and J by 8 bases, and 15 bases separated the two germline ends. The CDR3 DNA follows: TGTGCCAGCAATGGGCAGAAAGGAAAGCAGTACTTC. The encoded protein is CASNGQKGKQYF. Based on the CDR3 plus reference TRBV28 and TRBJ2-7, the full variable domain is DVKVTQSSRYLVKRTGEKVFLECVQDMDHENMFWYRQDPGLGLRLIYFSYDVKMKEKGDIPEGYSVSREKKERFSLILESASTNQTSMYLCASNGQKGKQYFGPGTRLTVT.

The rearrangement joins TRBV5-1 to TRBJ1-1; 9 positions match TRBD1. Per germline, CDR1 SGHRS and CDR2 YFSETQ. The CDR3 runs to 14 residues. Trimming at V came to 6 bases and at J to 3 bases, leaving 6 bases not matched to a gene. This CDR3 is CASTGTGLDTEAFF. In nucleotides, the CDR3 is TGCGCCAGCACGGGGACAGGGTTGGACACTGAAGCTTTCTTT.

The chain joins TRBV25-1 to TRBJ2-3; maybe TRBD2 (6 bases). The CDR3 spans 16 residues. In germline, CDR1 is MGHDK, CDR2 SYGVNS. Trimming removed 2 bases at V and 4 bases at J, with 16 bases between. The CDR3, as DNA: TGTGCCAGCAGTGAAACAAGGGCGGGAATTCCAGATACGCAGTATTTT. Translation gives CASSETRAGIPDTQYF.

The chain links TRBV9 to TRBJ2-7, with a tentative D call TRBD1 (5 bases). The CDR3 consists of 15 residues. Germline assignment: CDR1 SGDLS and CDR2 YYNGEE. Trimming pared 4 bases from V and 1 base from J, leaving 15 bases between. DNA of the CDR3: TGTGCCAGCAGCCCAACGGACACGCCGTCCTACGAGCAGTACTTC. Translating gives CASSPTDTPSYEQYF. The whole variable domain, remainder taken from reference TRBV9 and TRBJ2-7, is DSGVTQTPKHLITATGQRVTLRCSPRSGDLSVYWYQQSLDQGLQFLIQYYNGEERAKGNILERFSAQQFPDLHSELNLSSLELGDSALYFCASSPTDTPSYEQYFGPGTRLTVT.

The gene calls are TRBV5-6 and TRBJ2-7; D is unclear. The length of the CDR3 is 13 residues. Trimming removed 2 bases from V and 3 bases from J, with 9 bases in between. Germline V lookup: CDR1 SGHDT, CDR2 YYEEEE. The CDR3 loop is CASSFYYSYEQYF. The CDR3 bases are TGTGCCAGCAGCTTTTATTACAGCTACGAGCAGTACTTC.

This rearrangement joins TRBV7-9 to TRBJ1-5, with 12 bases fitting TRBD1. The V and J ends lost 5 bases and 6 bases, in that order; junction bases with no gene match: 5. This CDR3 contains 15 residues. The germline V gene has CDR1 SEHNR and CDR2 FQNEAQ (reference sequence). In nucleotides, the CDR3 is TGTGCCAGCAGCCTGGGGACAGGGGGCGGTCAGCCCCAGCATTTT. This gives the protein CASSLGTGGGQPQHF.

V and J are TRBV2 and TRBJ1-5, with unresolved D. The CDR3 spans 15 residues. V was pared by 7 bases and J by 2 bases, with 15 bases between. CDR1 is SNHLY, CDR2 FYNNEI, per germline. The CDR3 here is CASTAGRGGNQPQHF. CDR3 DNA sequence: TGTGCCAGCACTGCCGGCCGCGGGGGCAATCAGCCCCAGCATTTT. Variable domain in full (rest from reference TRBV2 and TRBJ1-5): EPEVTQTPSHQVTQMGQEVILRCVPISNHLYFYWYRQILGQKVEFLVSFYNNEISEKSEIFDDQFSVERPDGSNFTLKIRSTKLEDSAMYFCASTAGRGGNQPQHFGDGTRLSIL.

The gene calls are TRBV7-8 and TRBJ1-2; 7 bases match TRBD1. The V and J ends lost 1 base and 4 bases, in that order; junction bases with no gene match: 9. Germline V gene sequence: CDR1 SGHVS, CDR2 FQNEAQ. CDR3 length: 16 amino acids. The chain's CDR3 is CASSLVGGGEGYGYTF. The CDR3 coding sequence is TGTGCCAGCAGCTTAGTTGGAGGGGGCGAGGGCTATGGCTACACCTTC.

The chain combines TRBV6-5 with TRBJ1-1; no clear D gene. This CDR3 has 14 residues. Trimming took 7 bases from V and 1 from J, leaving 13 bases between them. Germline CDR1 reads MNHEY; CDR2 reads SVGAGI. The CDR3 nucleotides read TGTGCCAGCATCAACCCGGGGTCGAACACTGAAGCTTTCTTT. It yields the protein CASINPGSNTEAFF.

The chain joins TRBV5-4 to TRBJ2-2; no firm D call. The V end lost 0 bases, the J end lost 1 base, and 4 bases lay between the germline ends. Germline-derived CDR1 and CDR2 are SGHNT and YYREEE (reference sequence). The CDR3 contains 14 residues. The DNA of the CDR3 is TGTGCCAGCAGCTTGGACAGGAACACCGGGGAGCTGTTTTTT. Translating gives CASSLDRNTGELFF. Using reference TRBV5-4 and TRBJ2-2 for the parts outside the CDR3, the full variable domain is ETGVTQSPTHLIKTRGQQVTLRCSSQSGHNTVSWYQQALGQGPQFIFQYYREEENGRGNFPPRFSGLQFPNYSSELNVNALELDDSALYLCASSLDRNTGELFFGEGSRLTVL.

CDR3 DNA sequence: TGCGCCAGCAGCTCCTTAGCCAGGACTGGCAATTCACCCCTCCACTTT. This gives the protein CASSSLARTGNSPLHF. V and J are TRBV5-1 and TRBJ1-6; D remains unclear. Germline V CDR1 and CDR2: SGHRS, YFSETQ. The CDR3 consists of 16 residues. Trimming stripped 3 bases from V and 7 bases from J, with 17 bases between.